Shown below are 8 T cell receptor beta chains from a single sample sequenced in a study of post-analysis software for immune sequencing data. The library was made from cDNA and included unique molecular identifiers. From the PCR reads, TCRdb called clonotypes with MiXCR, one entry per CDR3 protein. The data hold 150,000 or so distinct CDR3 sequences, with roughly 35% observed a single time. The sequencing here drew on blood, taken after autologous hematopoietic stem cell transplantation. The receptors were sampled from a girl aged 10-17 years with multiple sclerosis.

This clonotype occurred a few times. The chain combines TRBV20-1 with TRBJ2-3, with unresolved D. Germline assignment: CDR1 DFQATT and CDR2 SNEGSKA (reference sequence). The CDR3 has 12 residues. V was shortened by 0 bases and J by 8 bases, with 9 bases between the two germline ends. The CDR3 DNA reads TGCAGTGCTAGAGATGGGTGGGGTACGCAGTATTTT. Translating gives CSARDGWGTQYF.

The V gene is TRBV11-2, the J gene TRBJ2-7, with D maybe TRBD1 (6 bases). The length of the CDR3 is 15 residues. CDR1 and CDR2 from the germline V gene are SGHAT and FQNNGV. The ends were cut back, 5 bases at V and 1 base at J, with 15 bases in the middle. CDR3 loop: CASSPFTGTSYEQYF. The DNA of the CDR3 is TGTGCCAGCAGCCCCTTCACAGGGACATCCTACGAGCAGTACTTC.

In its sample, this clonotype was seen a few times. V and J are TRBV30 and TRBJ2-7; a weak D match, TRBD1 (6 bases). Germline lookup yields CDR1 GTSNPN and CDR2 SVGIG (reference sequence). V lost 8 bases, J lost 3 bases, and 17 bases lay in between. The CDR3 spans 13 residues. CDR3 DNA: TGTGCCGGACGCAGGGGAGAGGGCTACGAGCAGTACTTC. This encodes CAGRRGEGYEQYF.

This clonotype appeared a few times. The chain links TRBV24-1 to TRBJ1-5; TRBD1 matches 10 bases. CDR1 and CDR2 (germline): KGHDR, SFDVKD. Trimming removed 4 bases from V and 6 bases from J; junction bases left unmatched: 11. The CDR3 totals 17 residues. The CDR3 DNA sequence: TGTGCCACCAGTGACGCCTCGTCGGGACAGGGGTTTCAGCCCCAGCATTTT. Amino acid sequence: CATSDASSGQGFQPQHF.

The gene calls are TRBV20-1 and TRBJ1-5; D is ambiguous. V lost 2 bases and J 3 bases, leaving 11 bases between the germline ends. Germline V CDR1 and CDR2: DFQATT, SNEGSKA (reference sequence). The CDR3 contains 14 residues. In DNA form, the CDR3 reads TGCAGTGCTAGAAGGGCAGGAATCAATCAGCCCCAGCATTTT. This codes for CSARRAGINQPQHF.

This clonotype was recorded a few times. The CDR3: CATSDGTLQGHEQYF. CDR3 bases: TGTGCCACCAGTGACGGTACCTTACAGGGCCACGAGCAGTACTTC. The chain has TRBV24-1 and TRBJ2-7, with D possibly matching TRBD1 (6 bases). The CDR3 length is 15 residues. Trimming pared 4 bases from V and 5 bases from J, leaving 17 bases between. Germline V lookup: CDR1 KGHDR, CDR2 SFDVKD.

The gene calls are TRBV27 and TRBJ2-7, with D perhaps matching TRBD2 (5 bases). The J call may be faulty, since TRBJ2-5 better matches the DNA end. The CDR3 is 12 residues long. Germline lookup yields CDR1 MNHEY and CDR2 SMNVEV (reference sequence). CDR3 amino acids: CASSPLVGTQYF. The CDR3 DNA follows: TGTGCCAGCAGTCCACTAGTTGGGACCCAGTACTTC.

V gene TRBV20-1 combines with J gene TRBJ2-5; D might be TRBD2 (5 bases). Trimming stripped 6 bases from V and 2 bases from J, with 16 bases between. Per the germline V gene, CDR1 is DFQATT and CDR2 is SNEGSKA (reference sequence). The CDR3 sequence is 14 residues long. CDR3 in amino acids: CSADKRALQETQYF. The DNA of the CDR3 is TGCAGTGCCGATAAGAGGGCCTTGCAAGAGACCCAGTACTTC.